A single sample is the source of the 30 T cell receptor beta chains below, sequenced in a study of identical twins. Each CDR3 protein is one row after TCRdb ran MiXCR on the 5' RACE reads. The repertoire includes hundreds of thousands of distinct CDR3 sequences, 9% to 15% of them detected once, and 1.5% to 2% sits in the top ten. This sample was also put to use in a study of yellow fever vaccine responses in identical twins.

Sequences were obtained from PBMCs. The receptors originated from a young woman in good health.

V gene TRBV5-1 combines with J gene TRBJ2-4; no clear D. The V gene lost 1 base and the J gene lost 2 bases, with 10 bases spanning the gap. Germline V gene lookup returns CDR1 SGHRS and CDR2 YFSETQ. This CDR3 comprises 15 residues. CDR3 coding DNA: TGCGCCAGCAGCTTGTGGGCCTCTTCCAAAAACATTCAGTACTTC. This sequence encodes CASSLWASSKNIQYF.

This clonotype was counted a few times. The rearrangement uses TRBV20-1 and TRBJ2-1, with TRBD2 matching 12 bases. The CDR3 has 20 amino acids. Germline loops: CDR1 DFQATT, CDR2 SNEGSKA (reference sequence). With 2 bases clipped from V and 5 bases from J, the junction kept 19 bases outside the gene matches. The CDR3 reads CSARPLLTSGRGVMDNEQFF. The CDR3, as DNA: TGCAGTGCTAGACCCCTACTGACTAGCGGGAGAGGAGTTATGGACAATGAGCAGTTCTTC.

This clonotype was picked up a small number of times. V is TRBV28 and J is TRBJ2-1, with 10 bases fitting TRBD2. Germline-derived CDR1 and CDR2 are MDHEN and SYDVKM. Losses at the gene ends were 4 bases for V and 4 bases for J; bases not matched to a gene: 16. This CDR3 has 19 amino acids. CDR3 sequence reads: CASSSRQGRLAGAYNEQFF. The DNA of the CDR3 is TGTGCCAGCAGTTCACGACAGGGGAGGCTAGCGGGGGCATACAATGAGCAGTTCTTC.

By sample share, this clonotype is medium-sized. The chain couples TRBV25-1 to TRBJ2-1; D perhaps matches TRBD1 (6 bases). The CDR3 totals 12 residues. Trimming removed 2 bases at V and 8 bases at J, with 7 bases between. The germline V gene has CDR1 MGHDK and CDR2 SYGVNS. Here the CDR3 reads CASSEGGHEQFF. CDR3 nucleotide sequence: TGTGCCAGCAGTGAAGGGGGCCATGAGCAGTTCTTC.

The chain recombines TRBV7-9 with TRBJ2-5; 11 positions match TRBD2. The junction had 6 bases not matched to a gene; V was cut back by 5 bases and J by 1 base. The CDR3 is made up of 16 amino acids. Germline CDR1 and CDR2: SEHNR and FQNEAQ (reference sequence). The chain's CDR3 is CASSLTSGALQETQYF. The CDR3 nucleotides are TGTGCCAGCAGCCTGACTAGCGGGGCCCTCCAAGAGACCCAGTACTTC.

This clonotype was recorded many times. The J gene is TRBJ2-4, the V gene TRBV10-2; TRBD1 matches 8 bases. Unmatched junction bases numbered 5, after V lost 7 bases and J lost 6 bases. The CDR3 runs 13 residues. Germline V gene sequence: CDR1 WSHSY, CDR2 SAAADI. CDR3 protein: CASTGQGGNIQYF. The CDR3 region has the DNA TGCGCCAGCACTGGACAGGGAGGAAACATTCAGTACTTC.

This clonotype occurred a few times. J is TRBJ2-3 and V is TRBV14; 8 nucleotides match TRBD2. Germline V gene data show CDR1 as SGHDN and CDR2 as FVKESK. V trimming: 0 bases; J trimming: 6 bases; junction bases outside the gene matches: 8. This CDR3 has 16 amino acids. CDR3 in amino acids: CASSQDKAGVVDTQYF. Written as DNA, the CDR3 is TGTGCCAGCAGCCAAGACAAAGCGGGAGTAGTTGATACGCAGTATTTT.

This clonotype has at least ten counts. V gene TRBV5-1 combines with J gene TRBJ2-2, with D perhaps TRBD2 (6 bases). V shed 3 bases and J shed 0 bases, with 12 bases lying between them. There are 16 residues in the CDR3. Germline V lookup: CDR1 SGHRS, CDR2 YFSETQ. The CDR3 is CASSSSGGTNTGELFF. The CDR3 DNA sequence: TGCGCCAGCAGCTCTTCTGGGGGGACGAACACCGGGGAGCTGTTTTTT.

The chain carries TRBV10-2 and TRBJ2-7, with D maybe TRBD2 (6 bases). Trimming left V 3 bases short and J 3 bases short, with 9 bases between. CDR3 length: 13 residues. CDR1 and CDR2 (germline): WSHSY, SAAADI. Here the CDR3 reads CASSDWRDYEQYV. The CDR3, as DNA: TGCGCCAGCAGTGATTGGAGGGACTACGAGCAGTACGTC.

The rearrangement links TRBV12-3 or TRBV12-4 to TRBJ2-7; 10 nucleotides align to TRBD2. J gave up 5 bases and V 7 bases, and 8 bases lay outside the gene matches. The CDR3 covers 14 residues. The CDR3 is CASTRIAGGHEQYF. CDR3 DNA: TGTGCCAGCACGAGAATAGCGGGAGGCCACGAGCAGTACTTC.

This chain connects TRBV7-6 to TRBJ1-1; D is possibly TRBD1 (5 bases). V was trimmed by 6 bases and J by 4 bases, leaving 18 bases between them. The CDR3 has 15 amino acids. Germline V gives CDR1 SGHVS, CDR2 FNYEAQ. Here the CDR3 reads CASSARGGEFTEAFF. CDR3 bases: TGTGCCAGCAGTGCTCGGGGGGGGGAGTTCACTGAAGCTTTCTTT. The whole variable domain, filled in from reference TRBV7-6 and TRBJ1-1, reads GAGVSQSPRYKVTKRGQDVALRCDPISGHVSLYWYRQALGQGPEFLTYFNYEAQQDKSGLPNDRFSAERPEGSISTLTIQRTEQRDSAMYRCASSARGGEFTEAFFGQGTRLTVV.

The genes are TRBV28 and TRBJ2-7; D might be TRBD1 (5 bases). V was pared by 4 bases and J by 5 bases, with 12 bases between. The CDR3 extends over 13 amino acids. Germline V gives CDR1 MDHEN, CDR2 SYDVKM. The CDR3 loop reads CASSYRQNHEQYF. The CDR3, as DNA: TGTGCCAGCAGTTACCGACAGAACCACGAGCAGTACTTC.

This clonotype was seen at least ten times. V gene TRBV28 combines with J gene TRBJ1-4, with D possibly matching TRBD1 (5 bases). This CDR3 has 15 amino acids. V was trimmed by 5 bases and J by 3 bases, leaving 13 bases between them. The germline gives CDR1 MDHEN, CDR2 SYDVKM. CDR3 in DNA: TGTGCCAGCAGTGTCCCCGGGGCCCCTAATGAAAAACTGTTTTTT. It yields the protein CASSVPGAPNEKLFF.

This clonotype occurred a few times. The chain is built from TRBV3-1 and TRBJ2-1; 8 bases match TRBD2. V gave up 4 bases and J gave up 3 bases; unmatched junction bases: 8. Germline CDR1 reads LGHDT; CDR2 reads YNNKEL (reference sequence). The CDR3 consists of 16 residues. CDR3 in DNA: TGTGCCAGCAGCCTCCGCACTAGCGGTAACTACAATGAGCAGTTCTTC. As protein: CASSLRTSGNYNEQFF.

The J gene is TRBJ2-1, the V gene TRBV6-5; TRBD2 matches at 10 bases. The germline V gene encodes CDR1 MNHEY and CDR2 SVGAGI. Trimming at V came to 4 bases and at J to 3 bases, leaving 9 bases not matched to a gene. The CDR3 length is 17 residues. In DNA, the CDR3 is TGTGCCAGCAGTTCGACCTTAGCGGGGGGTCACTACAATGAGCAGTTCTTC. It encodes CASSSTLAGGHYNEQFF.

This clonotype has more than one count but fewer than ten. The CDR3 sequence is CASSPPPLDTQYF. The CDR3 DNA follows: TGCGCCAGCAGCCCCCCTCCCTTAGATACGCAGTATTTT. The chain carries TRBV5-1 and TRBJ2-3; D not resolved. Germline V gene data show CDR1 as SGHRS and CDR2 as YFSETQ. Trimming cost V 4 bases and J 5 bases, with 11 bases left between them. This CDR3 is 13 amino acids long.

The gene calls are TRBV20-1 and TRBJ2-7; either TRBD1 or TRBD2 may fit D (5 bases each). CDR3 length equals 13 residues. Trimming stripped 6 bases from V and 2 bases from J, with 14 bases between. Germline assignment: CDR1 DFQATT and CDR2 SNEGSKA (reference sequence). CDR3 residues: CSANRDGAYEQYV. For the CDR3, the DNA is TGCAGTGCCAACCGGGACGGAGCCTACGAGCAGTACGTC.

The chain uses TRBV25-1 and TRBJ2-5; D perhaps matches TRBD2 (5 bases). CDR3 size: 13 residues. V lost 1 base and J 9 bases, leaving 12 bases between the germline ends. In germline, CDR1 is MGHDK, CDR2 SYGVNS. The CDR3 DNA follows: TGTGCCAGCAGTGAATCGAACCAGAGGGCCCAGTACTTC. Protein product: CASSESNQRAQYF.

This sequence joins TRBV4-1 and TRBJ2-4, with a tentative D call TRBD2 (6 bases). The CDR3 spans 15 residues. Trimming stripped 4 bases from V and 9 bases from J, with 19 bases between. Germline assignment: CDR1 MGHRA and CDR2 YSYEKL. CDR3 coding DNA: TGCGCCAGCAGCCCGGGGGAACTAGGGCTGATCATTCAGTACTTC. This sequence encodes CASSPGELGLIIQYF.

This clonotype was counted a few times. This chain links TRBV21-1 with TRBJ2-6; the D call of TRBD2 is as the table states it, not checked on the DNA. TRBV21-1 is shown as a pseudogene. The CDR3 contains 20 residues. The CDR3 bases are TGTGCCAGCAGCTCTCGCCACAGGACTAGCGACCGTTCTGGGGCCAACGTCCTGACTTTC. It codes for CASSSRHRTSDRSGANVLTF.

About this clonotype: One junction end disagrees with the germline gene, perhaps due to a read error. The chain has TRBV29-1 and TRBJ1-2, with TRBD1 matching 8 bases. CDR1 is SQVTM, CDR2 ANQGSEA, per germline. CDR3 length: 13 residues. The CDR3 is CSAETGGGYGYTF. The CDR3 DNA reads as TGCAGCGCTGAAACAGGGGGAGGCTATGGCTACACCTTC.

This clonotype was seen at least ten times. The gene calls are TRBV6-2 or TRBV6-3 and TRBJ1-1, with D unclear. CDR3 size: 10 residues. V lost 6 bases and J lost 3, with 2 bases in between. From germline, CDR1 is MNHEY and CDR2 SVGEGT. The CDR3: CASRDTEAFF. CDR3 nucleotide sequence: TGTGCCAGCAGAGACACTGAAGCTTTCTTT.

The gene calls are TRBV5-5 and TRBJ2-7, with TRBD1 as a possible D gene (6 bases). V was clipped by 3 bases and J by 8 bases, with 9 bases between them. CDR1 is SGHKS, CDR2 YYEKEE, per germline (reference sequence). This CDR3 region has 11 residues. The CDR3 DNA sequence: TGTGCCAGCAGCTGGGGGCAACAGCAGTACTTC. As protein: CASSWGQQQYF.

The V gene is TRBV6-1, the J gene TRBJ2-1; 10 bases match TRBD1. The junction had 6 bases not matched to a gene; V was cut back by 1 base and J by 6 bases. The CDR3 covers 16 residues. From germline, CDR1 is MNHNS and CDR2 SASEGT. In DNA form, the CDR3 reads TGTGCCAGCAGTGAAGGGATGGGGACAGGGGTCAATGAGCAGTTCTTC. This sequence encodes CASSEGMGTGVNEQFF.

In this sample, this clonotype turned up a few times. The gene calls are TRBV20-1 and TRBJ2-7; D is unresolved. Trimming took off 3 bases at V and 3 bases at J, with 12 bases between the two ends. Germline lookup yields CDR1 DFQATT and CDR2 SNEGSKA (reference sequence). This CDR3 has 13 residues. The CDR3 region has the DNA TGCAGTGCTAGGGAGAAATATCGCTACGAGCAGTACTTC. Translating gives CSAREKYRYEQYF.

In its sample, this clonotype was seen a few times. The rearrangement links TRBV10-3 to TRBJ1-5; weak D call: TRBD1 (6 bases). The CDR3 extends over 15 amino acids. The V gene lost 10 bases and the J gene lost 8 bases, with 24 bases spanning the gap. The V gene's germline CDR1 is ENHRY and CDR2 SYGVKD. In nucleotides, the CDR3 is TGTGCCACGGATACCGGGACACCGAAGAGGGAGCCCCAGCATTTT. Translating it yields CATDTGTPKREPQHF.

There are a few counts of this clonotype. The chain employs TRBV5-1 and TRBJ2-2; TRBD2 aligns across 9 bases. In germline, CDR1 is SGHRS, CDR2 YFSETQ. This CDR3 has 17 amino acids. The V gene end was trimmed by 4 bases and the J gene end by 7 bases; junction bases not matched to a gene: 14. The CDR3 reads CASSPLYAGGPDGELFF. DNA for the CDR3: TGCGCCAGCAGCCCCCTCTACGCGGGGGGGCCCGACGGGGAGCTGTTTTTT. Full variable domain (missing parts from reference TRBV5-1 and TRBJ2-2): KAGVTQTPRYLIKTRGQQVTLSCSPISGHRSVSWYQQTPGQGLQFLFEYFSETQRNKGNFPGRFSGRQFSNSRSEMNVSTLELGDSALYLCASSPLYAGGPDGELFFGEGSRLTVL.

The gene calls are TRBV7-2 and TRBJ2-7; TRBD2 agrees at 7 bases. V shed 5 bases and J 0 bases; nucleotides not matched to a gene: 4. The CDR3 length is 14 residues. Germline CDR1 and CDR2: SGHTA and FQGNSA. The CDR3 DNA sequence: TGTGCCAGCAGCCCCCTAGCGGACTCCTACGAGCAGTACTTC. Translation gives CASSPLADSYEQYF.

The J gene is TRBJ2-3, the V gene TRBV29-1; 9 positions match TRBD2. V shed 7 bases, J shed 4 bases, and the junction held 12 bases outside the gene matches. The CDR3 is 15 amino acids. Per the germline V gene, CDR1 is SQVTM and CDR2 is ANQGSEA. CDR3 region: CSGAFGAGGADTQYF. The CDR3 DNA is TGCAGCGGCGCCTTCGGAGCGGGAGGCGCAGATACGCAGTATTTT.

V usage is TRBV19 and J usage is TRBJ1-1; D is uncertain. This CDR3 has 13 residues. With 3 bases removed from V and 2 bases from J, the gap between germline ends came to 7 bases. The germline gives CDR1 LNHDA, CDR2 SQIVND (reference sequence). The CDR3 nucleotides read TGTGCCAGTAGTATGAGCTCAAACACTGAAGCTTTCTTT. This codes for CASSMSSNTEAFF.